The 3 T cell receptor beta chains in this list originate from one sample, sequenced in a study of shared clonotypes between healthy human individuals. TCRdb keeps only in-frame clones here, not all; method: immunoSEQ multiplex PCR. The sample consists of fewer than 400,000 clones, approximately 74% of them appearing once. Sequencing was done on a sample of memory CD4+ T cells sorted from blood. The subset is: CD45RA-negative fraction. Receptors were obtained from a man younger than 40 in good health.

This sequence joins TRBV7-9 and TRBJ2-7; 12 bases agree with TRBD1. The CDR3 is 18 amino acids. The J segment lost 0 bases and the V segment lost 6 bases, leaving 12 bases of the junction unmatched. Per the germline V gene, CDR1 is SEHNR and CDR2 is FQNEAQ (reference sequence). CDR3 amino acids: CASSPGQGASRGSYEQYF. The CDR3 DNA is TGTGCCAGCAGTCCGGGACAGGGGGCATCACGGGGCTCCTACGAGCAGTACTTC.

The chain carries TRBV11-2 and TRBJ2-5; 9 bases agree with TRBD2. Germline assignment: CDR1 SGHAT and CDR2 FQNNGV. Trimming cost V 2 bases and J 7 bases; bases outside gene matches: 17. The CDR3 totals 18 residues. The CDR3, as DNA: TGTGCCAGCAGCTTACAGCCTAGCGGGACTCACAGGCGACCGACCCAGTACTTC. This sequence encodes CASSLQPSGTHRRPTQYF.

V is TRBV19 and J is TRBJ2-5; the D gene is possibly TRBD2 (5 bases). The CDR3 covers 14 residues. Trimming took 6 bases from V and 4 from J, leaving 15 bases between them. From germline, CDR1 is LNHDA and CDR2 SQIVND (reference sequence). This CDR3 reads CASRSGRGPETQYF. CDR3 bases: TGTGCCAGTAGGAGCGGAAGAGGGCCAGAGACCCAGTACTTC.